This is a list of T cell receptor beta chains from one sample in a study of lymphopenia after photon versus proton radiotherapy. Data came from immunoSEQ multiplex PCR; TCRdb stores just in-frame clones and leaves some out. The sample gives fewer than 25,000 clones, approximately 84% of which show up once; 24% is in the top ten. Sequenced here: peripheral blood, sampled from a patient treated with photon-based radiotherapy. These receptors all come from a man aged 40-50 years with gastric cancer. Each CDR3 is given with its conserved first and last residue. Not all rows give a size; the values are once, few, many and, for expanded clones, a class.

V gene	clone size	J gene	CDR3 protein
TRBV7-9	-	TRBJ1-2	CASSAYSGGNYGYTF
TRBV7-9	-	TRBJ2-5	CASSLPQGNQETQYF
TRBV2	-	TRBJ1-1	CASSGFVGGGWTEAFF
TRBV4-1	-	TRBJ1-2	CASSQGTVYGYTF
TRBV9	-	TRBJ2-3	CASSAGAGGSTDTQYF
TRBV30	-	TRBJ1-1	CAWDRVNTEAFF
TRBV20-1	once	TRBJ2-5	CSASEGETQYF
TRBV7-2	once	TRBJ1-3	CASSRSRPGAGNTIYF
TRBV2	-	TRBJ2-7	CASSGGPSYEQYF
TRBV19	-	TRBJ2-7	CASKGQPDYEQYF
TRBV18	-	TRBJ2-2	CASSPRPNTGELFF
TRBV19	-	TRBJ2-2	CASSLTGGPNTGELFF
TRBV6-4	-	TRBJ1-1	CASSVEEWATEAFF
TRBV18	once	TRBJ1-2	CASSAGTPSGYTF
TRBV18	-	TRBJ1-5	CASSHEGVNQPQHF
TRBV30	-	TRBJ2-6	CAWNDRLARRSGANVLTF
TRBV4-3	-	TRBJ2-2	CASSQDVGGNTGELFF
TRBV15	once	TRBJ1-2	CATSRGKQGTYGYTF
TRBV6-4	-	TRBJ1-6	CASSDSGQGASPLHF
TRBV10-1	-	TRBJ2-6	CASSWGLSRTKSGQRLTF
TRBV4-2	few	TRBJ2-3	CASSQVGGGGTDTQYF
TRBV6-1	-	TRBJ1-1	CASSEARYTPGDTEAFF
TRBV5-1	-	TRBJ2-7	CASSLDGFEYF
TRBV5-4	-	TRBJ2-3	CASSFLADRTDTQYF
TRBV7-2	-	TRBJ1-1	CASSLGGQGLGAFF
TRBV11-2	-	TRBJ1-5	CASSLEFDSNQPQHF
TRBV4-2	-	TRBJ2-3	CASSQVSSAGTDTQYF
TRBV30	-	TRBJ2-3	CAWSVEYTQYF
TRBV18	once	TRBJ2-2	CASSRGTANTGELFF
TRBV2	-	TRBJ2-1	CASNGLAYNEQFF
TRBV11-2	once	TRBJ2-2	CASSLGLDTGELFF
TRBV2	once	TRBJ2-1	CASSEWTSGRSGQFF
TRBV7-3	few	TRBJ1-1	CASSPRTGTAFF
TRBV10-3	-	TRBJ2-7	CAISGGAGSYEQYF
TRBV7-2	-	TRBJ2-2	CASSDGELFF
TRBV27	-	TRBJ1-1	CASSRGRDTEAFF
TRBV6-6	-	TRBJ1-4	CASSPRKEANEKLFF
TRBV6-1	-	TRBJ2-7	CASSARSTVSSYEQYF
TRBV28	-	TRBJ2-7	CASSLNKGMREQYF
TRBV30	-	TRBJ1-5	CACQAESNQPQHF